The table lists the clone carrying this T cell receptor (beta chain) with a few counts. What it binds is not known. Some clones are missing from TCRdb's copy, which holds only in-frame ones; the method was immunoSEQ multiplex PCR. The sample contains about 62,000 clones, approximately 79% of which appear only once. This record belongs to a study of OX40 agonist ivuxolimab in advanced cancers. Study-wide background: Dose-escalation patients had hepatocellular carcinoma, melanoma, renal cell or head and neck cancer. Three dose-escalation patients had partial responses: one with hepatocellular carcinoma and two with cutaneous melanoma. Regarding the study as a whole: Also present in some nonresponders was a low level of normalized T-cell clonal expansion. Among expanded peripheral T cells, antigen specificity went undetermined.

The junction had 17 bases not matched to a gene; V was cut back by 3 bases and J by 1 base. Germline CDR1 is SGHVS and CDR2 is FNYEAQ. This CDR3 is 19 amino acids long. The sequence was collected from an adult with an advanced solid tumor such as melanoma, head and neck, liver or kidney cancer. The specimen was CD4+ or CD8+ T cells sorted from blood, collected in a trial of the OX40 agonist ivuxolimab. The chain links TRBV7-6 to TRBJ2-5, with 7 bases fitting TRBD1. CDR3 in DNA: TGTGCCAGCAGCTTTCCACGTACCGGGACAGCGAACCTCCAAGAGACCCAGTACTTC. Translation gives CASSFPRTGTANLQETQYF.